This T cell receptor beta chain was sequenced during a study of Ad26.COV2.S vaccination and SARS-CoV-2 variants. Some clones are missing from TCRdb's copy, which holds only in-frame ones; the method was immunoSEQ multiplex PCR. Of some 190,000 clones listed, about 83% were seen once; the top ten hold about 5.5%. The sample holds one count of this clone. Its specificity is not known. Study-wide findings and caveats: The analyses of TCR breadth and depth may have understated the size of total T cell responses. Researchers reported similar non-spike TCR breadth in vaccine and placebo recipients. Reportedly, spike-specific CD8+ and CD4+ T cell responses achieved substantial breadth once vaccination had taken place.

The TCR comes from a human donor who had recovered from COVID-19. Sequenced here: peripheral blood, sampled after recovery from COVID-19.

CDR3 sequence (DNA): TGTGCCAGCAGTTTATGGGGGGGCCAAAGAGATACGCAGTATTTT. Residues: CASSLWGGQRDTQYF. The chain recombines TRBV27 with TRBJ2-3, with a possible D match to TRBD2 (7 bases). The CDR3 covers 15 residues. Germline CDR1 MNHEY, CDR2 SMNVEV (reference sequence). V lost 1 base to trimming and J lost 5 bases, with 13 bases between them.